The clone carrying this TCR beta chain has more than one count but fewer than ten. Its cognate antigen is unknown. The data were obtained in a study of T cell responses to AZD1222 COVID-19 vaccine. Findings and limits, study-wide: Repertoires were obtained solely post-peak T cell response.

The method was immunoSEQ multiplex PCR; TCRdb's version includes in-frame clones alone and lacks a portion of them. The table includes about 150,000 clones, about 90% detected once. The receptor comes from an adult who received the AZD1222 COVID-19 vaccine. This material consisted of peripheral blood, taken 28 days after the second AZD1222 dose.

CDR3 loop: CASSQVLRTVGSGANVLTF. DNA of the CDR3: TGCGCCAGCAGCCAAGTATTAAGGACGGTCGGCTCTGGGGCCAACGTCCTGACTTTC. This chain joins TRBV4-1 and TRBJ2-6; D remains ambiguous. Germline V gene data show CDR1 as MGHRA and CDR2 as YSYEKL. Trimming pared 1 base from V and 0 bases from J, leaving 16 bases between. This CDR3 has 19 amino acids.